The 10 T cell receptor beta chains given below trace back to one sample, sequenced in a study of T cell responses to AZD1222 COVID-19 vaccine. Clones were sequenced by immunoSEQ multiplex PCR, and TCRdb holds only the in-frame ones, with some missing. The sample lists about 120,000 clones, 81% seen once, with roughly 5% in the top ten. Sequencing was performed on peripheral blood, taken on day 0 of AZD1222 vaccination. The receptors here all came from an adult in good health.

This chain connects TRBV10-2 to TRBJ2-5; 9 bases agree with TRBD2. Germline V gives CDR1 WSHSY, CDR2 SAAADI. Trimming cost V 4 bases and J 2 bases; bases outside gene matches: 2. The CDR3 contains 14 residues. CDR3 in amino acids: CASSVAGEQETQYF. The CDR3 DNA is TGCGCCAGCAGTGTAGCGGGGGAACAAGAGACCCAGTACTTC.

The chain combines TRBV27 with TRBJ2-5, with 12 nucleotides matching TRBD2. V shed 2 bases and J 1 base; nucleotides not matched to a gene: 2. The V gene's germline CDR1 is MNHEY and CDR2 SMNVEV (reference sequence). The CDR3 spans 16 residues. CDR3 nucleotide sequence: TGTGCCAGCAGTTTAAGGACTAGCGGGATCCAAGAGACCCAGTACTTC. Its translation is CASSLRTSGIQETQYF.

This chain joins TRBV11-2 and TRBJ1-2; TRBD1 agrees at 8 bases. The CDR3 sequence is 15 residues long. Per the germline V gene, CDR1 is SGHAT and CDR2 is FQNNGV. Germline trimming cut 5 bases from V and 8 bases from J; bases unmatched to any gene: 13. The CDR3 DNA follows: TGTGCCAGCAGCCTGATTAGGACAGGGCGGGAAGGCTACACCTTC. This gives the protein CASSLIRTGREGYTF. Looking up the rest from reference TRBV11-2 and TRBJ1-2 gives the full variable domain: EAGVAQSPRYKIIEKRQSVAFWCNPISGHATLYWYQQILGQGPKLLIQFQNNGVVDDSQLPKDRFSAERLKGVDSTLKIQPAKLEDSAVYLCASSLIRTGREGYTFGSGTRLTVV.

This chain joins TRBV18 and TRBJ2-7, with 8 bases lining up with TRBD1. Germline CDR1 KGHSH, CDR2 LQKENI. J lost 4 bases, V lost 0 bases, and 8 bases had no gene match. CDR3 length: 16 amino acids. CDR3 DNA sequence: TGTGCCAGCTCACCACCGAGCACAGGGGGTAATTACGAGCAGTACTTC. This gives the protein CASSPPSTGGNYEQYF. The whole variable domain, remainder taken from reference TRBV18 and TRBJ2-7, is NAGVMQNPRHLVRRRGQEARLRCSPMKGHSHVYWYRQLPEEGLKFMVYLQKENIIDESGMPKERFSAEFPKEGPSILRIQQVVRGDSAAYFCASSPPSTGGNYEQYFGPGTRLTVT.

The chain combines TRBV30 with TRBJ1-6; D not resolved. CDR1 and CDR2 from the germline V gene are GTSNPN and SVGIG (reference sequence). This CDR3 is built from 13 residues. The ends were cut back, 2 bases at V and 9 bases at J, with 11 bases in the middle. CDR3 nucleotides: TGTGCCTGGAGTCGGCTCTCGGGTTCACCCCTCCACTTT. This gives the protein CAWSRLSGSPLHF.

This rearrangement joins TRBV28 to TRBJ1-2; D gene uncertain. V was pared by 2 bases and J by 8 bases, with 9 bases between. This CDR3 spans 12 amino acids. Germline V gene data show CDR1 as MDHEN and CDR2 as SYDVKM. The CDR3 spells CASSLQETGYTF. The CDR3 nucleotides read TGTGCCAGCAGTTTACAGGAAACCGGCTACACCTTC.

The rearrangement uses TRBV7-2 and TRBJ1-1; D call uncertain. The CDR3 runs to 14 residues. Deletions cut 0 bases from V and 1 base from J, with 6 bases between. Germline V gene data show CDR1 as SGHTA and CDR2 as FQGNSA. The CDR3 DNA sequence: TGTGCCAGCAGCTTAGCTGGGCCGAACACTGAAGCTTTCTTT. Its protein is CASSLAGPNTEAFF.

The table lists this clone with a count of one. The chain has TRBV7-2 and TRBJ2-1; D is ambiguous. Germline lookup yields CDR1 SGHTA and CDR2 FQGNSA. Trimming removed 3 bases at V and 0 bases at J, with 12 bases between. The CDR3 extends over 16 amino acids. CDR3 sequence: CASSFQPRSSYNEQFF. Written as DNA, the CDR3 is TGTGCCAGCAGCTTCCAGCCCCGTTCCTCCTACAATGAGCAGTTCTTC. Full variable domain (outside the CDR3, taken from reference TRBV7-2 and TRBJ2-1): GAGVSQSPSNKVTEKGKDVELRCDPISGHTALYWYRQSLGQGLEFLIYFQGNSAPDKSGLPSDRFSAERTGGSVSTLTIQRTQQEDSAVYLCASSFQPRSSYNEQFFGPGTRLTVL.

The chain's CDR3 is CASSLFSGSTYNEQFF. The CDR3 bases are TGTGCCAGCAGCTTATTCAGCGGGAGCACCTACAATGAGCAGTTCTTC. The V call is TRBV7-6, the J call TRBJ2-1; 8 positions agree with TRBD2. J lost 2 bases, V lost 2 bases, and 5 bases had no gene match. This CDR3 comprises 16 residues. From germline, CDR1 is SGHVS and CDR2 FNYEAQ. The complete variable domain, with remaining parts taken from reference TRBV7-6 and TRBJ2-1, reads GAGVSQSPRYKVTKRGQDVALRCDPISGHVSLYWYRQALGQGPEFLTYFNYEAQQDKSGLPNDRFSAERPEGSISTLTIQRTEQRDSAMYRCASSLFSGSTYNEQFFGPGTRLTVL.

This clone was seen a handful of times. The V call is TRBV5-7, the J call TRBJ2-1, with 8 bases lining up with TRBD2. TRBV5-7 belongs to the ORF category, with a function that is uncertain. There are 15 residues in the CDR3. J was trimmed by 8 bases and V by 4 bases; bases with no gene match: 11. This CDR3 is CASSLELAAPHEQFF. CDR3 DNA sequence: TGTGCCAGCAGCCTAGAACTAGCGGCCCCCCATGAGCAGTTCTTC.